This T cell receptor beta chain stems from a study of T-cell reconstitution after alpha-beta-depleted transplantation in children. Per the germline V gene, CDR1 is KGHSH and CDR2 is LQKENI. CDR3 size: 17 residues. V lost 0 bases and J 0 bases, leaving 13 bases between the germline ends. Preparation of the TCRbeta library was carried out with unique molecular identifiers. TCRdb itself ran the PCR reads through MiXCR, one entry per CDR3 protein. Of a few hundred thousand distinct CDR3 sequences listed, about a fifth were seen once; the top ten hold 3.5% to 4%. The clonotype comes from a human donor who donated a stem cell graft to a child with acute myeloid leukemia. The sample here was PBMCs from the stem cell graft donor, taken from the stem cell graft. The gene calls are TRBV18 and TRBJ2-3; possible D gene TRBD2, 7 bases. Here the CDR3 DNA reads TGTGCCAGCTCACCACCGAGAGGGGGGGGAAGCACAGATACGCAGTATTTT. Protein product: CASSPPRGGGSTDTQYF. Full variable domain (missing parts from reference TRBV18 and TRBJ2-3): NAGVMQNPRHLVRRRGQEARLRCSPMKGHSHVYWYRQLPEEGLKFMVYLQKENIIDESGMPKERFSAEFPKEGPSILRIQQVVRGDSAAYFCASSPPRGGGSTDTQYFGPGTRLTVL.